A single TCR beta chain is shown here with its context. The target antigen is unknown. CDR1 and CDR2 (germline): MNHEY, SVGAGI. The CDR3 extends over 15 amino acids. V was trimmed by 7 bases and J by 0 bases, leaving 15 bases between them. This sample is part of a study of blood T cells in healthy people across ages. Through a sample-barcoded 5' primer and a J-beta primer mix, a second PCR was run for about 6 to 11 cycles. CDR3-containing paired-end reads numbering at least 2.5 million came from each sample. TCRdb recomputed calls from the 5' RACE reads with MiXCR, one row per CDR3 protein. This table holds roughly 650,000 distinct CDR3 sequences, approximately 30% found once. Regarding the study as a whole: The CMV status of each donor remained undetermined, and this could have confounded shifts in expanded clonotypes.

The sequence derives from a woman older than 75 in good health. Sequencing used blood. J is TRBJ1-1 and V is TRBV6-5; D ambiguous. In DNA, the CDR3 is TGTGCCAGCACCCAAGGAAGACTCATGAACACTGAAGCTTTCTTT. It specifies CASTQGRLMNTEAFF.